Below are 21 T cell receptor beta chains sequenced from a single sample in a study of blood T cells in healthy people across ages. PCR was performed a second time for about 7 to 12 cycles using a sample-barcoded 5' primer and a J-beta primer mix. TCRdb itself ran the 5' RACE reads through MiXCR, one entry per CDR3 protein. The sample contains fewer than 2,000,000 distinct CDR3 sequences, 30% to 35% of which appear only once. Sequenced input: blood. The receptors were gathered from a woman under 40 in good health.

This chain connects TRBV3-1 to TRBJ2-3, with D hard to call. The V and J ends lost 4 bases and 3 bases respectively, with 8 bases between them. Germline CDR1 reads LGHDT; CDR2 reads YNNKEL (reference sequence). CDR3 length equals 13 residues. CDR3 coding DNA: TGTGCCAGCAGCCGCCATGGGACAGATACGCAGTATTTT. Protein: CASSRHGTDTQYF.

The table lists this clonotype with a few counts. This chain joins TRBV3-1 and TRBJ2-1; a possible D gene is TRBD2 (6 bases). The CDR3 sequence is 15 residues long. Trimming removed 0 bases from V and 3 bases from J, with 9 bases in between. Germline CDR1 LGHDT, CDR2 YNNKEL (reference sequence). The chain's CDR3 is CASSQDRDFYNEQFF. CDR3 DNA: TGTGCCAGCAGCCAAGATCGGGACTTCTACAATGAGCAGTTCTTC.

This chain joins TRBV20-1 and TRBJ2-2, with 11 bases matching TRBD2. V gave up 5 bases and J gave up 7 bases; unmatched junction bases: 6. CDR3 length: 14 residues. Per germline, CDR1 DFQATT and CDR2 SNEGSKA (reference sequence). CDR3 in amino acids: CSALSGGAVGELFF. Here the CDR3 DNA reads TGCAGTGCTCTTAGCGGGGGGGCGGTCGGGGAGCTGTTTTTT.

This chain joins TRBV18 and TRBJ1-2; D uncertain. CDR3 length: 15 residues. V lost 1 base and J 5 bases, leaving 14 bases between the germline ends. Germline CDR1 and CDR2: KGHSH and LQKENI. CDR3: CASSPLGTPEYGYTF. The CDR3 nucleotides are TGTGCCAGCTCACCACTGGGCACTCCGGAGTATGGCTACACCTTC.

This clonotype has a count of ten or more. V usage is TRBV29-1 and J usage is TRBJ2-1, with 12 bases matching TRBD2. Germline V gene lookup returns CDR1 SQVTM and CDR2 ANQGSEA. V lost 3 bases to trimming and J lost 6 bases; unmatched junction nucleotides: 3. The CDR3 is 14 residues long. CDR3 residues: CSVELAGGGNEQFF. The CDR3 DNA is TGCAGCGTTGAGCTAGCGGGAGGGGGCAATGAGCAGTTCTTC.

The chain recombines TRBV5-1 with TRBJ2-3, with no clear D. Germline CDR1 SGHRS, CDR2 YFSETQ. This CDR3 is built from 16 residues. V was trimmed by 3 bases and J by 0 bases, leaving 14 bases between them. CDR3 protein: CASSSGRWDSTDTQYF. For the CDR3, the DNA is TGCGCCAGCAGCTCAGGACGGTGGGATAGCACAGATACGCAGTATTTT.

The count of this clonotype is one. The V call is TRBV5-1, the J call TRBJ2-3; 8 nucleotides align to TRBD1. V shed 0 bases and J 5 bases; nucleotides not matched to a gene: 2. CDR1 is SGHRS and CDR2 is YFSETQ in the germline V gene. The CDR3 is made up of 14 amino acids. Here the CDR3 reads CASSLARGQDTQYF. The CDR3 coding sequence is TGCGCCAGCAGCTTGGCCAGGGGGCAAGATACGCAGTATTTT.

This clonotype has only a few counts. The genes are TRBV5-6 and TRBJ2-3, with D perhaps being TRBD1 or TRBD2 (6 bases each). Trimming removed 1 base from V and 3 bases from J, with 15 bases in between. Germline CDR1 and CDR2: SGHDT and YYEEEE. The CDR3 is 16 residues long. The CDR3 nucleotides read TGTGCCAGCAGCTTGCCGGGGGCACATCGAACAGATACGCAGTATTTT. It codes for CASSLPGAHRTDTQYF.

The rearrangement links TRBV5-1 to TRBJ2-5; possible D gene TRBD1, 5 bases. CDR1 and CDR2 from the germline V gene are SGHRS and YFSETQ. The length of the CDR3 is 15 residues. The V and J ends lost 0 bases and 1 base respectively, with 10 bases between them. The CDR3 bases are TGCGCCAGCAGCTTGGCCGCAACAGGCCAAGAGACCCAGTACTTC. Its translation: CASSLAATGQETQYF.

This clonotype was counted between two and nine times. CDR3 bases: TGTGCCAGCAGCTTAGTGCTGGTTTCCCTAGGCTACACCTTC. Translation: CASSLVLVSLGYTF. The chain uses TRBV7-9 and TRBJ1-2, with unresolved D. The V gene's germline CDR1 is SEHNR and CDR2 FQNEAQ (reference sequence). The V and J ends lost 1 base and 8 bases respectively, with 14 bases between them. This CDR3 spans 14 amino acids.

This clonotype was found many times. The chain links TRBV5-1 to TRBJ2-7; TRBD1 or TRBD2 may be the D gene (5 bases each). Germline CDR1 SGHRS, CDR2 YFSETQ. The CDR3 is 14 amino acids. Trimming removed 0 bases from V and 2 bases from J, with 9 bases in between. In DNA form, the CDR3 reads TGCGCCAGCAGCTTGGGAGGGGATCCCTACGAGCAGTACTTC. This encodes CASSLGGDPYEQYF.

The chain employs TRBV10-3 and TRBJ2-5, with 12 nucleotides matching TRBD2. V was clipped by 6 bases and J by 4 bases; unmatched bases: 3. Germline CDR1 is ENHRY and CDR2 is SYGVKD. The CDR3 is 14 residues long. The DNA for the CDR3 is TGTGCCATCAGCCCTAGCGGGGGGGTAGAGACCCAGTACTTC. Encoded protein: CAISPSGGVETQYF.

The gene calls are TRBV9 and TRBJ2-1; tentatively, D is TRBD2 (6 bases). The CDR3 has 15 amino acids. Germline CDR1 SGDLS, CDR2 YYNGEE. The V end was cut by 2 bases, the J end by 7 bases, with 16 bases between. CDR3 sequence (DNA): TGTGCCAGCAGCGTCGAGACGGAGGGCCCTAATGAGCAGTTCTTC. It codes for CASSVETEGPNEQFF.

This clonotype was detected only a few times. The V call is TRBV2, the J call TRBJ1-2, with D maybe TRBD1 (5 bases). V was shortened by 3 bases and J by 4 bases, with 9 bases between the two germline ends. The CDR3 length is 13 residues. Germline V gene data show CDR1 as SNHLY and CDR2 as FYNNEI. The DNA for the CDR3 is TGTGCCAGCAGTGAGGCAGGGCCCTATGGCTACACCTTC. Its translation: CASSEAGPYGYTF.

This clonotype was observed a handful of times. The rearrangement links TRBV6-1 to TRBJ1-4; no clear D. Germline V gene data show CDR1 as MNHNS and CDR2 as SASEGT. This CDR3 is 14 amino acids long. V lost 0 bases to trimming and J lost 5 bases, with 7 bases between them. For the CDR3, the DNA is TGTGCCAGCAGTGAAGCAAGGGCCAATGAAAAACTGTTTTTT. This codes for CASSEARANEKLFF.

A few counts support this clonotype. This chain links TRBV5-1 with TRBJ2-5; D might be TRBD1 (6 bases). Trimming left V 4 bases short and J 5 bases short, with 18 bases between. There are 15 residues in the CDR3. Germline V gene sequence: CDR1 SGHRS, CDR2 YFSETQ. The CDR3 reads CASSTEGVTGETQYF. DNA of the CDR3: TGCGCCAGCAGCACCGAAGGGGTCACAGGGGAGACCCAGTACTTC.

The chain employs TRBV25-1 and TRBJ2-3; D might be TRBD2 (6 bases). The germline V gene has CDR1 MGHDK and CDR2 SYGVNS. This CDR3 has 16 residues. Trimming took off 3 bases at V and 1 base at J, with 14 bases between the two ends. The CDR3 sequence is CASSDGSWIGTDTQYF. CDR3 nucleotides: TGTGCCAGCAGTGACGGGAGTTGGATTGGCACAGATACGCAGTATTTT.

The sample holds many counts of this clonotype. The rearrangement uses TRBV27 and TRBJ2-1; 13 positions agree with TRBD2. Germline values: CDR1 MNHEY, CDR2 SMNVEV (reference sequence). The J segment lost 7 bases and the V segment lost 0 bases, leaving 9 bases of the junction unmatched. This CDR3 contains 18 residues. In nucleotides, the CDR3 is TGTGCCAGCAGTTTATCCCCCTGGACTAGCGGGAGTGGGAATGAGCAGTTCTTC. It yields the protein CASSLSPWTSGSGNEQFF.

This clonotype has at least ten counts. This chain links TRBV29-1 with TRBJ2-6; D is unresolved. The CDR3 runs to 16 residues. Germline-derived CDR1 and CDR2 are SQVTM and ANQGSEA. With 3 bases removed from V and 2 bases from J, the gap between germline ends came to 14 bases. CDR3 residues: CSVETSENTGANVLTF. CDR3 nucleotide sequence: TGCAGCGTTGAGACCTCGGAGAACACTGGGGCCAACGTCCTGACTTTC.

The chain combines TRBV3-1 with TRBJ1-5; D is possibly TRBD1 (6 bases). CDR1 and CDR2 from the germline V gene are LGHDT and YNNKEL (reference sequence). This CDR3 has 13 residues. V lost 5 bases, J lost 5 bases, and 10 bases lay in between. The CDR3 region is CASSTGRDQPQHF. In DNA form, the CDR3 reads TGTGCCAGCAGCACAGGGAGGGATCAGCCCCAGCATTTT.

This clonotype was picked up a small number of times. The V call is TRBV20-1, the J call TRBJ2-3; 8 bases are a match to TRBD2. V lost 6 bases, J lost 8 bases, and 16 bases stayed unmatched. The CDR3 has 15 residues. From germline, CDR1 is DFQATT and CDR2 SNEGSKA (reference sequence). The CDR3 sequence: CSAPQGGLGAATQYF. As DNA, the CDR3 is TGCAGTGCACCCCAAGGGGGACTAGGGGCGGCTACGCAGTATTTT.